This T cell receptor (beta chain) was observed in a study of OX40 agonist ivuxolimab in advanced cancers. The wider study: Ivuxolimab was administered intravenously to patients at 0.01 to 10 mg/kg every 2 weeks. Prior anti-PD-1, anti-PD-L1 or anti-CTLA-4 therapy was allowed; less than 45% had some. Points from the study as a whole: CD8+ T cells were the subset that, on average, had more expanded clones than CD4+.

The germline V gene has CDR1 SNHLY and CDR2 FYNNEI. The V end lost 11 bases, the J end lost 4 bases, and 14 bases lay between the germline ends. The CDR3 has 12 residues. This table comes from immunoSEQ multiplex PCR, and its TCRdb copy is limited to in-frame clones, with some not included. The sample contains around 44,000 clones, 80% to 90% of which appear only once. This clone was detected only once. Its antigen is unknown. Specimen: CD4+ or CD8+ T cells sorted from blood, collected in a trial of the OX40 agonist ivuxolimab. This rearrangement joins TRBV2 to TRBJ2-5; TRBD2 is a possible D gene (7 bases). This receptor was identified in an adult with an advanced solid tumor such as melanoma, head and neck, liver or kidney cancer. CDR3 bases: TGTGCCGGGGGGGCTAGCGCAGAGACCCAGTACTTC. Translating gives CAGGASAETQYF.